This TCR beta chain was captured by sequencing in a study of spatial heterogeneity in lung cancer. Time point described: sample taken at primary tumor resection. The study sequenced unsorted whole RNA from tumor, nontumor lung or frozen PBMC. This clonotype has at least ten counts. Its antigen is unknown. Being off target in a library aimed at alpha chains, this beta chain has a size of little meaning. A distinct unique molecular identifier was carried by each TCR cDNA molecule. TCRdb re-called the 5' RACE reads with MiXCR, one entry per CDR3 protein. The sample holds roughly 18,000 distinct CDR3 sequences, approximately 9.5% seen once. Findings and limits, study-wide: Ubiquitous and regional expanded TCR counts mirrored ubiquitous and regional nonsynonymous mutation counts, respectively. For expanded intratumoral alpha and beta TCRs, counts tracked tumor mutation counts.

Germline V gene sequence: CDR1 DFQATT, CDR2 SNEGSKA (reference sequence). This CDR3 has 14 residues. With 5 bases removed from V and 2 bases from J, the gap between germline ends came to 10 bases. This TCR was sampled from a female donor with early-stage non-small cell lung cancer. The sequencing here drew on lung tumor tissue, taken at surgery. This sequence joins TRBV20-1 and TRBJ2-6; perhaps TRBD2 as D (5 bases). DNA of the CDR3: TGCAGTGCTGAGAGGGCGGCTGGGGCCAACGTCCTGACTTTC. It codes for CSAERAAGANVLTF.